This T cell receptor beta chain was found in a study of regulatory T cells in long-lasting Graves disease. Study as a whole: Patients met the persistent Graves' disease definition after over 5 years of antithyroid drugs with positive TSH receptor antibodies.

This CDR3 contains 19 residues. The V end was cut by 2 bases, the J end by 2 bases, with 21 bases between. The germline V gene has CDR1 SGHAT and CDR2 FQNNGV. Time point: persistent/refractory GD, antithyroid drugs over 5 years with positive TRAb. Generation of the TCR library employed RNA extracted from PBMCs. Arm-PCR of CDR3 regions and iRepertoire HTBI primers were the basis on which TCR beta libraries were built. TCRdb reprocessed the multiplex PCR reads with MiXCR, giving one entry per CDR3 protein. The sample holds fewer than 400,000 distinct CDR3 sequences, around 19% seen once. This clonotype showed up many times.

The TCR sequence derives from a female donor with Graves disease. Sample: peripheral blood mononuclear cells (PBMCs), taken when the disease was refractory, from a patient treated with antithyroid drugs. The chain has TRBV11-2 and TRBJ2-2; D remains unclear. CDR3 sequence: CASSLPSQDKISNTGELFF. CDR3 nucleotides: TGTGCCAGCAGCTTACCATCCCAAGACAAAATTTCCAACACCGGGGAGCTGTTTTTT.